Presented here are 13 T cell receptor beta chains from one specimen sequenced in a study of shared T cell receptors in the human thymus. Assay: immunoSEQ multiplex PCR; the TCRdb copy retains only in-frame clones and omits some. Of under 700,000 clones listed, around 82% were seen once; the top ten hold about 0.014%. The same data also contributed to another study, on human thymus T cells.

Sequencing input: thymocytes. These receptors all come from a boy under two years old with a congenital heart defect.

As regards this clone: A read error may account for a junction end that differs from germline. The V and J genes are TRBV20-1 and TRBJ2-7, with 9 bases fitting TRBD2. The CDR3 consists of 9 residues. Germline-derived CDR1 and CDR2 are DFQATT and SNEGSKA (reference sequence). The CDR3: CRASGDPYF. CDR3 DNA: TGCAGGGCTAGCGGGGATCCGTACTTC.

The sample holds one count of this clone. The V and J genes are TRBV7-4 and TRBJ1-2; unclear D gene. The CDR3 spans 15 residues. Trimming took 2 bases from V and 8 from J, leaving 18 bases between them. Germline V CDR1 and CDR2: SGHVT, SQSDAQ. The CDR3 loop is CASSLSPGRPGGYTF. The CDR3 bases are TGTGCCAGCAGCTTAAGTCCCGGACGGCCGGGAGGCTACACCTTC. The whole variable domain, filled in from reference TRBV7-4 and TRBJ1-2, reads GAGVSQSPRYKVAKRGRDVALRCDSISGHVTLYWYRQTLGQGSEVLTYSQSDAQRDKSGRPSGRFSAERPERSVSTLKIQRTEQGDSAVYLCASSLSPGRPGGYTFGSGTRLTVV.

This clone was found a few times. CDR3 bases: TGTGCCAGCAGGGGGGAGGGCGGGCGCGCTTCCTACGAGCAGTACTTC. It specifies CASRGEGGRASYEQYF. This chain uses TRBV27 with TRBJ2-7, with TRBD2 matching over 7 bases. After removal of 6 bases from V and 1 base from J, the junction contained 12 bases not matched to a gene. This CDR3 spans 16 amino acids. The germline CDR1 and CDR2 sequences are MNHEY and SMNVEV (reference sequence).

CDR3 in amino acids: CAWSVRVRTQYF. The CDR3 nucleotides read TGTGCCTGGAGTGTACGCGTTCGTACGCAGTATTTT. The chain has TRBV30 and TRBJ2-3; D call uncertain. Trimming pared 0 bases from V and 8 bases from J, leaving 9 bases between. This CDR3 spans 12 amino acids. Germline CDR1 and CDR2: GTSNPN and SVGIG (reference sequence). The whole variable domain, filled in from reference TRBV30 and TRBJ2-3, reads SQTIHQWPATLVQPVGSPLSLECTVEGTSNPNLYWYRQAAGRGLQLLFYSVGIGQISSEVPQNLSASRPQDRQFILSSKKLLLSDSGFYLCAWSVRVRTQYFGPGTRLTVL.

The chain links TRBV19 to TRBJ2-1, with D perhaps TRBD2 (6 bases). V dropped 10 bases and J dropped 0 bases, with 13 bases sitting between them. CDR1 is LNHDA, CDR2 SQIVND, per germline (reference sequence). CDR3 length equals 14 residues. The CDR3 here is CANTAGRSYNEQFF. The CDR3 coding sequence is TGTGCCAACACCGCGGGGCGCTCCTACAATGAGCAGTTCTTC.

The V call is TRBV10-3, the J call TRBJ2-3, with D possibly TRBD2 on 6 matching bases. With 0 bases removed from V and 4 bases from J, the gap between germline ends came to 11 bases. There are 15 residues in the CDR3. Germline CDR1 is ENHRY and CDR2 is SYGVKD. CDR3 nucleotides: TGTGCCATCAGTGAGTCGGGGCTAGCGCCAGATACGCAGTATTTT. It translates to CAISESGLAPDTQYF.

This clone was detected a few times. The rearrangement uses TRBV19 and TRBJ2-7; 9 bases are shared with TRBD1. Germline V lookup: CDR1 LNHDA, CDR2 SQIVND (reference sequence). With 3 bases clipped from V and 3 bases from J, the junction kept 9 bases outside the gene matches. CDR3 size: 16 residues. CDR3 protein: CASSMKGGTGNYEQYF. The CDR3 nucleotides are TGTGCCAGTAGTATGAAGGGGGGGACAGGGAACTACGAGCAGTACTTC.

The chain has TRBV7-9 and TRBJ2-3, with D tentatively TRBD1 (5 bases). Germline CDR1 is SEHNR and CDR2 is FQNEAQ (reference sequence). With 3 bases removed from V and 1 base from J, the gap between germline ends came to 8 bases. The CDR3 spans 14 residues. The chain's CDR3 is CASSFNRCTDTQYF. For the CDR3, the DNA is TGTGCCAGCAGCTTCAACAGGTGCACAGATACGCAGTATTTT.

This clone was observed a handful of times. The gene calls are TRBV27 and TRBJ2-5; TRBD2 agrees at 9 bases. The J call may be in error: the DNA end matches TRBJ2-7 better. Germline V gene sequence: CDR1 MNHEY, CDR2 SMNVEV (reference sequence). There are 16 residues in the CDR3. Here the CDR3 DNA reads TGTGCCAGCAGTTGGGTGCCACTAGCGGGCCCCTACGAGCAGTACTTC. Encoded protein: CASSWVPLAGPYEQYF.

This clone was detected only a few times. This chain uses TRBV4-3 with TRBJ2-1, with D maybe TRBD2 (7 bases). Between the trimmed V and J ends, which lost 0 bases and 2 bases, there was a span of 17 bases. CDR1 and CDR2 from the germline V gene are LGHNA and YSLEER. The CDR3 covers 18 residues. CDR3 residues: CASSQDRGRGITYNEQFF. The CDR3 coding sequence is TGCGCCAGCAGCCAAGATAGGGGGAGGGGGATTACCTACAATGAGCAGTTCTTC.

There are a few counts of this clone. The genes are TRBV5-6 and TRBJ2-5; tentatively, D is TRBD2 (6 bases). Trimming took off 5 bases at V and 1 base at J, with 12 bases between the two ends. Germline loops: CDR1 SGHDT, CDR2 YYEEEE. The CDR3 covers 14 residues. This CDR3 is CASRRGTSQETQYF. The CDR3 nucleotides read TGTGCCAGCAGACGCGGGACCTCCCAAGAGACCCAGTACTTC.

The J gene is TRBJ1-2, the V gene TRBV27, with 9 bases matching TRBD1. Germline loops: CDR1 MNHEY, CDR2 SMNVEV (reference sequence). The CDR3 sequence is 14 residues long. V lost 4 bases to trimming and J lost 6 bases; unmatched junction nucleotides: 6. The CDR3 DNA is TGTGCCAGCAGTTCCGGGACAGGGTATAATGGCTACACCTTC. It codes for CASSSGTGYNGYTF.

J is TRBJ2-7 and V is TRBV28; D may be TRBD2 (5 bases). This CDR3 is 16 amino acids long. Trimming stripped 5 bases from V and 0 bases from J, with 17 bases between. The germline V gene encodes CDR1 MDHEN and CDR2 SYDVKM. The CDR3 sequence: CASSALKEASSYEQYF. CDR3 DNA sequence: TGTGCCAGCAGTGCCCTCAAGGAGGCAAGCTCCTACGAGCAGTACTTC.